Listed below are T cell receptor beta chains from one sample, sequenced in a study of neoadjuvant nivolumab and ipilimumab in lung cancer. Sequencing was performed with immunoSEQ multiplex PCR; in TCRdb, only in-frame clones are kept and a portion is missing. Here the sample spans 10,000 or so clones, roughly 80% being singletons. The material sequenced was tumor tissue, taken after neoadjuvant nivolumab, alone or with ipilimumab, at or shortly before surgery. The source of these receptors is an adult with non-small cell lung cancer. CDR3s include the opening cysteine and the closing phenylalanine or tryptophan. The D gene is left open where the match is weak. The listing skips clone size in some rows; elsewhere it reads once, few, many or a size class.

V	size	J	length	D	DNA	CDR3
TRBV27	.	TRBJ2-1	15	TRBD1	TGTGCCAGCAGTTCCGATACGTCAGGGGGCGATGAGCAGTTCTTC	CASSSDTSGGDEQFF
TRBV5-6	few	TRBJ2-3	17	TRBD2	TGTGCCAGCAGCTTGGGGGTTGGCGGGAGAGGCACAGATACGCAGTATTTT	CASSLGVGGRGTDTQYF
TRBV7-2	once	TRBJ2-7	12	.	TGTGCCAGCAGCATGACGCGGTTCGAGCAGTACTTC	CASSMTRFEQYF
TRBV7-2	.	TRBJ2-6	15	TRBD1	TGTGCCAGCAGCCGAAGGGGGCCTGGGGCCAACGTCCTGACTTTC	CASSRRGPGANVLTF
TRBV19	.	TRBJ1-2	14	.	TGTGCCAGTAGTCGTCGGGGGGCGGGGAATGGCTACACCTTC	CASSRRGAGNGYTF
TRBV14	.	TRBJ2-7	22	.	TGTGCCAGCAGCCAAAAGTGGGACTCCGCAGGTTACCGCCCTGCTGGCTCCTACGAGCAGTACTTC	CASSQKWDSAGYRPAGSYEQYF
TRBV2	.	TRBJ1-1	15	TRBD1	TGTGCCAGCAGTGAAGCGGGACAGGGTATCGCTGAAGCTTTCTTT	CASSEAGQGIAEAFF
TRBV5-1	.	TRBJ2-3	16	TRBD1	TGCGCCAGCAGCCCAATTGGACAGGGGAACACAGATACGCAGTATTTT	CASSPIGQGNTDTQYF
TRBV6-6	few	TRBJ2-5	16	TRBD1	TGTGCCAGCAGTTACGGCCAACAGGGGCTACAAGAGACCCAGTACTTC	CASSYGQQGLQETQYF
TRBV6-6	.	TRBJ2-7	15	.	TGTGCCAGCAGTTACTTCAGGACCAGGACCTACGAGCAGTACTTC	CASSYFRTRTYEQYF
TRBV30	once	TRBJ1-1	12	.	TGTGCCTGGAGCCCTCAGGTTACTGAAGCTTTCTTT	CAWSPQVTEAFF
TRBV6-4	.	TRBJ2-7	11	.	TGTGCCAGCAGTGTCCTCTACGAGCAGTACTTC	CASSVLYEQYF
TRBV11-1	.	TRBJ2-5	13	.	TGTGCCAGCAGCTTAGCGACAGAAGAGACCCAGTACTTC	CASSLATEETQYF
TRBV30	few	TRBJ1-2	13	.	TGTGCCTGGAGTGTATTCCCCCTATCTGGCTACACCTTC	CAWSVFPLSGYTF
TRBV29-1	.	TRBJ1-4	15	TRBD1	TGCAGCTGTAGACAGGGGTCGGATCTAGGTGAAAAACTGTTTTTT	CSCRQGSDLGEKLFF
TRBV7-9	few	TRBJ2-3	16	.	TGTGCCAGCAGCTTATATCCCGGACCCTACACAGATACGCAGTATTTT	CASSLYPGPYTDTQYF
TRBV7-2	.	TRBJ2-1	15	TRBD2	TGTGCCAGCAGCTTAGAAGCGGGGGCCTACAATGAGCAGTTCTTC	CASSLEAGAYNEQFF
TRBV10-3	.	TRBJ2-2	17	TRBD2	TGTGCCATCACAACCACTAGCGGGAGGGCGAACACCGGGGAGCTGTTTTTT	CAITTTSGRANTGELFF
TRBV10-1	.	TRBJ2-7	17	TRBD2	TGCGCCAGCAGTGAGTCGAGGGGGACTAGCGATTCCTACGAGCAGTACTTC	CASSESRGTSDSYEQYF
TRBV9	.	TRBJ2-3	15	TRBD1	TGTGCCAGCAGCACCCGACAGGGAGTCCCAGATACGCAGTATTTT	CASSTRQGVPDTQYF
TRBV6-1	.	TRBJ2-3	14	TRBD1	TGTGCCAGCAATGTAGGGGGCAGCACAGATACGCAGTATTTT	CASNVGGSTDTQYF
TRBV7-2	.	TRBJ2-7	14	TRBD2	TGTGCCAGCAGCATGGGACTAGCGAGCTACGAGCAGTACTTC	CASSMGLASYEQYF
TRBV6-5	.	TRBJ2-2	15	TRBD1	TGTGCCAGCAGTTACTGGACAGGGAACACCGGGGAGCTGTTTTTT	CASSYWTGNTGELFF
TRBV11-2	.	TRBJ2-6	18	.	TGTGCCAGCAGCTTAGTCGATCCTTGGGAAGCTGGGGCCAACGTCCTGACTTTC	CASSLVDPWEAGANVLTF
TRBV6-5	.	TRBJ2-7	16	TRBD2	TGTGCCAGCAGTTACTCCGGGACTAGCGGATCATACGAGCAGTACTTC	CASSYSGTSGSYEQYF
TRBV9	.	TRBJ2-4	12	.	TGTGCCAGCAGCGTAGACGGAAACATTCAGTACTTC	CASSVDGNIQYF
TRBV5-4	once	TRBJ2-7	14	TRBD1	TGTGCCAGCAGCTTGGCCGGGACAGGGGTCGAGCAGTACTTC	CASSLAGTGVEQYF
TRBV27	.	TRBJ1-1	13	.	TGTGCCAGCAGTTTATACGGGGGCACTGAAGCTTTCTTT	CASSLYGGTEAFF
TRBV6-5	.	TRBJ2-7	14	TRBD1	TGTGCCAGCAGTTTCCGGGACAGGGACCACGAGCAGTACTTC	CASSFRDRDHEQYF
TRBV7-9	.	TRBJ1-5	14	TRBD1	TGTGCCAGCAGCCCACAGGGGAGCGGAGAGCCCCAGCATTTT	CASSPQGSGEPQHF
TRBV15	.	TRBJ2-7	16	.	TGTGCCACCAGCAGAGATTATGGACAGAGCTCCTACGAGCAGTACTTC	CATSRDYGQSSYEQYF
TRBV9	.	TRBJ2-1	15	.	TGTGCCAGCAGCGTAGAGCAGAGCTCCTACAATGAGCAGTTCTTC	CASSVEQSSYNEQFF
TRBV29-1	.	TRBJ2-7	12	.	TGCAGCGCCCGAGCCGGGCTCTACGAGCAGTACTTC	CSARAGLYEQYF
TRBV7-2	.	TRBJ2-1	15	.	TGTGCCAGCAGCACCCGGGGACCGCAGGCCAATGAGCAGTTCTTC	CASSTRGPQANEQFF
TRBV10-2	once	TRBJ2-2	14	.	TGCGCCAGCAGTGCACTTTCCTATACCGGGGAGCTGTTTTTT	CASSALSYTGELFF
TRBV7-6	few	TRBJ2-1	15	.	TGTGCCAGCAGCGACGAAGCCCCCTCCTACAATGAGCAGTTCTTC	CASSDEAPSYNEQFF
TRBV28	few	TRBJ2-5	12	.	TGTGCCAGCAGTAGATCCCAAGAGACCCAGTACTTC	CASSRSQETQYF
TRBV7-9	.	TRBJ2-7	14	.	TGTGCCAGCAGCTTGATGGGGGATTCTGGCGAGCAGTACTTC	CASSLMGDSGEQYF
TRBV2	.	TRBJ1-2	15	TRBD1	TGTGCCAGCAGTAAAGGGACAGGGGACATCTATGGCTACACCTTC	CASSKGTGDIYGYTF
TRBV7-9	.	TRBJ2-3	16	.	TGTGCCAGCAGCGGTGGAGACAGCCTTAGCACAGATACGCAGTATTTT	CASSGGDSLSTDTQYF
TRBV28	.	TRBJ1-5	12	.	TGTGCCAGCAGTCTCACATCCGGGTCCCAGCATTTT	CASSLTSGSQHF
TRBV25-1	.	TRBJ2-1	12	.	TGTGCCAGCACCCAAGATCACAATGAGCAGTTCTTC	CASTQDHNEQFF
TRBV10-3	.	TRBJ1-2	15	.	TGTGCCATCAGTGAGACTGAACCAGGGTCTTATGGCTACACCTTC	CAISETEPGSYGYTF
TRBV6-6	.	TRBJ1-2	11	.	TGTGCCAGCAGCCCAGGGAATGGCTACACCTTC	CASSPGNGYTF
TRBV5-1	.	TRBJ1-3	15	.	TGCGCCAGCAGTTCGGGGGGGCAATCTGGAAACACCATATATTTT	CASSSGGQSGNTIYF
TRBV18	.	TRBJ2-1	15	.	TGTGCCAGCTCACCCCAAGGAAGCTCCTACAATGAGCAGTTCTTC	CASSPQGSSYNEQFF
TRBV7-9	.	TRBJ2-7	18	TRBD2	TGTGCCAGCAGCTTAGGGGGCCTGGGACTAAGACTTTCCTACGAGCAGTACTTC	CASSLGGLGLRLSYEQYF
TRBV27	.	TRBJ1-1	13	.	TGTGCCAGCAGGTTCGTCGGCGACACTGAAGCTTTCTTT	CASRFVGDTEAFF
TRBV29-1	.	TRBJ2-1	15	.	TGCAGCGTTGGTATCGCCAGGAGTCAATACAATGAGCAGTTCTTC	CSVGIARSQYNEQFF
TRBV5-1	.	TRBJ2-5	16	TRBD1	TGCGCCAGCAGCTCAGGACAGGGACAGGTGAAAGAGACCCAGTACTTC	CASSSGQGQVKETQYF
TRBV6-6	.	TRBJ2-7	14	TRBD1	TGTGCCAGCAGTTACTGGGACAGGGCCTACGAGCAGTACTTC	CASSYWDRAYEQYF
TRBV6-5	.	TRBJ2-1	16	TRBD2	TGTGCCAGCAGTTACCTCGCGGGAGGGGCTTTCAATGAGCAGTTCTTC	CASSYLAGGAFNEQFF